This T cell receptor (beta chain) was sequenced during a study of blood T cell repertoires in COVID-19. Study in general: Samples taken during acute and convalescent COVID-19 were collected in the United States, Italy and Spain. In each case, the material was cDNA or gDNA derived from T cells, B-cell-depleted T cells, or PBMCs.

Original processing methods: From reference gene primer amplification, estimates of nucleated cell counts were derived. Here immunoSEQ multiplex PCR was the method, and the copy in TCRdb shows in-frame clones only, minus some. Clone size and the V and J calls come from that table; the DNA yielded D and trimming. The sample shows 250,000 to 300,000 clones, 70% to 90% of them seen only once. CDR3 size: 14 residues. V was shortened by 2 bases and J by 4 bases, with 10 bases between the two germline ends. The V gene's germline CDR1 is SGHDT and CDR2 YYEEEE. This clone has at least ten counts. The chain couples TRBV5-6 to TRBJ1-3, with unresolved D. The material sequenced was peripheral blood. This TCR was sampled from a woman in her 70s with acute or convalescent COVID-19. CDR3 protein: CASSLRGRGNTIYF. CDR3 coding DNA: TGTGCCAGCAGCTTACGAGGGAGGGGAAACACCATATATTTT.